This T cell receptor (beta chain) was captured by sequencing in a study of T cell repertoires and Cas9 in healthy adults. Repertoires were generated with immunoSEQ multiplex PCR, while TCRdb's copy carries only in-frame clones and drops some. Of 22,000 or so clones listed, 80% to 95% are singletons. CDR1 and CDR2 from the germline V gene are SGHDT and YYEEEE. The CDR3 is 16 amino acids. The trim removed 1 base at V and 4 bases at J, leaving 5 bases unmatched. This chain connects TRBV5-6 to TRBJ1-5; TRBD1 matches at 10 bases. Sequencing was performed on CD4+ effector T cells (CD127+, CD25-, CD137-, CD154-) from PBMCs; culture status not recorded. The TCR originated in a human donor in good health. The CDR3 bases are TGTGCCAGCAGCTTGAGGGTGGGACAGGGGAATCAGCCCCAGCATTTT. This gives the protein CASSLRVGQGNQPQHF.